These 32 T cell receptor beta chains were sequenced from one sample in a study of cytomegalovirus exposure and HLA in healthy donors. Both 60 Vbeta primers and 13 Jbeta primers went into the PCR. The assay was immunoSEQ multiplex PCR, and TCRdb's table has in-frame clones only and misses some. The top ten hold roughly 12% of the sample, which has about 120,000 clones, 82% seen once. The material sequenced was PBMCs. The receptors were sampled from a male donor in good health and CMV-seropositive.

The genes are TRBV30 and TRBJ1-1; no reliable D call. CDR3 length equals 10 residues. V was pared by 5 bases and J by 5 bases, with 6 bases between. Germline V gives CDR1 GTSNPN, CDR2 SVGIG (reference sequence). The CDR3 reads CAWGRTEAFF. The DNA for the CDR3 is TGTGCCTGGGGCAGAACTGAAGCTTTCTTT.

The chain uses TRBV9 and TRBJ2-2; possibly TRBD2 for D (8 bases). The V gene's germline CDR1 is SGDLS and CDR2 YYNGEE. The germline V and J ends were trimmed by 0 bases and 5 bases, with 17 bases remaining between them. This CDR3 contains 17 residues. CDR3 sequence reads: CASSVAGGGAGTGELFF. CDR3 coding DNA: TGTGCCAGCAGCGTAGCGGGAGGGGGCGCGGGGACCGGGGAGCTGTTTTTT.

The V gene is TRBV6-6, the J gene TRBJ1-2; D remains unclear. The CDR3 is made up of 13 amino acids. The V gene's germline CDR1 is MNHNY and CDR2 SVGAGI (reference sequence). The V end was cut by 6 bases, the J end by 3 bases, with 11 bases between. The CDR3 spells CASRSTVDYGYTF. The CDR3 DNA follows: TGTGCCAGCAGGTCAACAGTAGACTATGGCTACACCTTC.

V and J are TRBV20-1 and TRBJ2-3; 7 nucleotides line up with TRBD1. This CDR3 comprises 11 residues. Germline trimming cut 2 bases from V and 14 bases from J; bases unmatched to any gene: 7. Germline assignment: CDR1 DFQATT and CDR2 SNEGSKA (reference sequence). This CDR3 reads CSARSRDRLYF. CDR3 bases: TGCAGTGCTAGAAGCCGGGACAGATTGTATTTT.

CDR3 sequence (DNA): TGCGCCAGCAGCTTGGGGCAGGGGATGGATCAGCCCCAGCATTTT. Residues: CASSLGQGMDQPQHF. The chain employs TRBV5-1 and TRBJ1-5; D perhaps matches TRBD1 (6 bases). The CDR3 totals 15 residues. V lost 0 bases to trimming and J lost 5 bases, with 12 bases between them. CDR1 SGHRS and CDR2 YFSETQ come from the germline V gene.

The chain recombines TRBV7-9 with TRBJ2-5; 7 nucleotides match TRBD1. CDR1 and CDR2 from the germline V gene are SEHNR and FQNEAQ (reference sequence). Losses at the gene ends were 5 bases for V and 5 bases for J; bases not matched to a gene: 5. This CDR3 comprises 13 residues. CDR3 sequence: CASSTQGKETQYF. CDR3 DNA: TGTGCCAGCAGCACACAGGGGAAGGAGACCCAGTACTTC.

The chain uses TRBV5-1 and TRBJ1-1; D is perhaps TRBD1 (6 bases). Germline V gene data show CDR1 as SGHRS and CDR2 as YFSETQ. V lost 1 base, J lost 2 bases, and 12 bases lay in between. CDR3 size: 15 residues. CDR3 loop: CASSLTQGPNTEAFF. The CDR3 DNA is TGCGCCAGCAGCTTGACGCAGGGGCCCAACACTGAAGCTTTCTTT. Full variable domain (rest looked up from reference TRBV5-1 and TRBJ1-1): KAGVTQTPRYLIKTRGQQVTLSCSPISGHRSVSWYQQTPGQGLQFLFEYFSETQRNKGNFPGRFSGRQFSNSRSEMNVSTLELGDSALYLCASSLTQGPNTEAFFGQGTRLTVV.

CDR3 sequence reads: CASSVGQSDTQYF. The DNA of the CDR3 is TGTGCCAGCAGTGTCGGACAGTCCGATACGCAGTATTTT. The J gene is TRBJ2-3, the V gene TRBV6-4, with D perhaps matching TRBD1 (6 bases). The germline gives CDR1 MRHNA, CDR2 SNTAGT. With 4 bases removed from V and 6 bases from J, the gap between germline ends came to 11 bases. CDR3 length: 13 residues.

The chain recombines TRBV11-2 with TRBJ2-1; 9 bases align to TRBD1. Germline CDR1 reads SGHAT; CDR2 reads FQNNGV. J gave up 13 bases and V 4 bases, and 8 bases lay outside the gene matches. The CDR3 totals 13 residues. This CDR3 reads CASSSDRGASQFF. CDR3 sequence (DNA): TGTGCCAGCAGCTCCGACAGGGGGGCGTCACAGTTCTTC.

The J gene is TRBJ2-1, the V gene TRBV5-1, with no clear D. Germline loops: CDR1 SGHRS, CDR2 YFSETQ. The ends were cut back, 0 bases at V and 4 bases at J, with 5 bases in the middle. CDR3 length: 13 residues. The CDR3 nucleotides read TGCGCCAGCAGCTTGGACAGTTACAATGAGCAGTTCTTC. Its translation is CASSLDSYNEQFF.

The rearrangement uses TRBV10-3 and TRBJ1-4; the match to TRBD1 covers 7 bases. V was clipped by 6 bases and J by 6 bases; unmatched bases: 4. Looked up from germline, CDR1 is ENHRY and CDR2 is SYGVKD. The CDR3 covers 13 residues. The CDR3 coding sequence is TGTGCCATCAGCGAAACAGGGGATGAAAAACTGTTTTTT. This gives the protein CAISETGDEKLFF.

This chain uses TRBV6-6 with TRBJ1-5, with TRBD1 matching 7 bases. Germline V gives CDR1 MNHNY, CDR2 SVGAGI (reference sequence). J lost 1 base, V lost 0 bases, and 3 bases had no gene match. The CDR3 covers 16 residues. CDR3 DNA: TGTGCCAGCAGTTACTCTGGGGGACAGAGCAATCAGCCCCAGCATTTT. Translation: CASSYSGGQSNQPQHF.

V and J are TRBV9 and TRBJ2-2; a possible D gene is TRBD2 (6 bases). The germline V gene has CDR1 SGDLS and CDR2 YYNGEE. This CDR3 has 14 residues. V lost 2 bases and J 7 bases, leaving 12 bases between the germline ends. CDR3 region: CASSVGTGGGELFF. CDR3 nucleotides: TGTGCCAGCAGCGTGGGGACCGGGGGCGGGGAGCTGTTTTTT.

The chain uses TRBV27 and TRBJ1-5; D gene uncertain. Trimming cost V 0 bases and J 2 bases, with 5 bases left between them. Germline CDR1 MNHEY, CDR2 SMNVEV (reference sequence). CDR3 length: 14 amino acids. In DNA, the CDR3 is TGTGCCAGCAGTTTATCACGGGGCAATCAGCCCCAGCATTTT. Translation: CASSLSRGNQPQHF.

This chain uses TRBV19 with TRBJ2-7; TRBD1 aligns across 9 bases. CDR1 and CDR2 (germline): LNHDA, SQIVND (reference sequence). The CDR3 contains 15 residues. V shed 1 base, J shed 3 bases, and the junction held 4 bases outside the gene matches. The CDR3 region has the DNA TGTGCCAGTAGTATAGCTATGGACAGGGGCTACGAGCAGTACTTC. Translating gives CASSIAMDRGYEQYF.

The CDR3 reads CASSRVASGEQFF. CDR3 DNA: TGTGCCAGTAGTAGGGTAGCCTCTGGTGAGCAGTTCTTC. The gene calls are TRBV19 and TRBJ2-1; D uncertain. The germline V gene encodes CDR1 LNHDA and CDR2 SQIVND (reference sequence). Trimming removed 4 bases at V and 9 bases at J, with 13 bases between. This CDR3 has 13 amino acids.

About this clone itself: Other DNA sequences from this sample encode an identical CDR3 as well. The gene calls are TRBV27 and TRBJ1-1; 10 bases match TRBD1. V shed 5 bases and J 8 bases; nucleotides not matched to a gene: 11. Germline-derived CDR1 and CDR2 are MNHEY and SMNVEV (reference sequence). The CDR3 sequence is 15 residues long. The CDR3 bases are TGTGCCAGCAGTACGCGGACAGGGGGATTAACCGAAGCTTTCTTT. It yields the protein CASSTRTGGLTEAFF.

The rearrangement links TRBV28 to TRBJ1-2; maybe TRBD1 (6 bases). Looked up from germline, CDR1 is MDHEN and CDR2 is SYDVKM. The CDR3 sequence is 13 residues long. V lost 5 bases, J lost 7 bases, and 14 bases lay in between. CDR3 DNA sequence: TGTGCCAGCAGTCTAATACAGGGCCCTGGCTACACCTTC. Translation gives CASSLIQGPGYTF.

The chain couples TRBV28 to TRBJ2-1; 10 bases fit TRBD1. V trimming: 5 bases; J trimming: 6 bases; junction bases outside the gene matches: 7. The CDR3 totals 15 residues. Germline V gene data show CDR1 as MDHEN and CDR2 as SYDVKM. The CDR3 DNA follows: TGTGCCAGCAGTCCGAAAGGGACAGGGGTCAATGAGCAGTTCTTC. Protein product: CASSPKGTGVNEQFF. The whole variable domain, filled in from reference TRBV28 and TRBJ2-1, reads DVKVTQSSRYLVKRTGEKVFLECVQDMDHENMFWYRQDPGLGLRLIYFSYDVKMKEKGDIPEGYSVSREKKERFSLILESASTNQTSMYLCASSPKGTGVNEQFFGPGTRLTVL.

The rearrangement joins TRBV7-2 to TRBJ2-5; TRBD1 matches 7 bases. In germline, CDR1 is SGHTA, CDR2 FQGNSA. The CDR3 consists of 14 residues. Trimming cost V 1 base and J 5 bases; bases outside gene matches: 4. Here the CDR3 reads CASSLEVRGETQYF. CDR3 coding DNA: TGTGCCAGCAGCTTAGAGGTCAGGGGGGAGACCCAGTACTTC.

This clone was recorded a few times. CDR3 residues: CASSPRQGAQPQHF. Here the CDR3 DNA reads TGTGCCAGCAGCCCCCGACAGGGGGCCCAGCCCCAGCATTTT. The rearrangement uses TRBV6-6 and TRBJ1-5, with 10 nucleotides matching TRBD1. V was pared by 6 bases and J by 7 bases, with 6 bases of the junction left unmatched. CDR1 and CDR2 (germline): MNHNY, SVGAGI (reference sequence). The CDR3 is made up of 14 amino acids.

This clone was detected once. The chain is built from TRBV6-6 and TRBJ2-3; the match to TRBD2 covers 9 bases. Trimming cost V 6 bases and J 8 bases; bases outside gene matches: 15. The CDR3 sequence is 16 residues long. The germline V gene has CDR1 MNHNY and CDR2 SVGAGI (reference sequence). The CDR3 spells CASSPQGREGRATQYF. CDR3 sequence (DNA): TGTGCCAGCAGCCCACAGGGGCGGGAGGGAAGGGCTACGCAGTATTTT.

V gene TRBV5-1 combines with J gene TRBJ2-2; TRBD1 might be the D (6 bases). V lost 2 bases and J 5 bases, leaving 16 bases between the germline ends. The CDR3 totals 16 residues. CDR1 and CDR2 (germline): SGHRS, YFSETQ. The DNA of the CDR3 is TGCGCCAGCAGCTTTACAGGGTACCCGGGGACCGGGGAGCTGTTTTTT. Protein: CASSFTGYPGTGELFF.

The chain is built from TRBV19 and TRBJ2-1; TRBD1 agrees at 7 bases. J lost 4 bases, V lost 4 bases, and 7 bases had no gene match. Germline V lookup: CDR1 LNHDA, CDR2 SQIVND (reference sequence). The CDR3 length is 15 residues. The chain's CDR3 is CASSTPGQTYNEQFF. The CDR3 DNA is TGTGCCAGTAGTACCCCGGGACAGACATACAATGAGCAGTTCTTC.

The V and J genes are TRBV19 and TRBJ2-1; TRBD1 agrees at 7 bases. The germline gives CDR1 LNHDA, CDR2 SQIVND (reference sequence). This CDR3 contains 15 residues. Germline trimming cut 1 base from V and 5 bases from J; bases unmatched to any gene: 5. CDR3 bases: TGTGCCAGTAGTATAGGGGGACAGCCCCACAATGAGCAGTTCTTC. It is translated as CASSIGGQPHNEQFF.

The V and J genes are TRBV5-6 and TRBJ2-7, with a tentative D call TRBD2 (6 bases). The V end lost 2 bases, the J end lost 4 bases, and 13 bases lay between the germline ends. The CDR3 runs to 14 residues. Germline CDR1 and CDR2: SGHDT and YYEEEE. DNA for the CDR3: TGTGCCAGCAGCTTTGGGTCTGGGGGGTACGAGCAGTACTTC. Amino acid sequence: CASSFGSGGYEQYF.

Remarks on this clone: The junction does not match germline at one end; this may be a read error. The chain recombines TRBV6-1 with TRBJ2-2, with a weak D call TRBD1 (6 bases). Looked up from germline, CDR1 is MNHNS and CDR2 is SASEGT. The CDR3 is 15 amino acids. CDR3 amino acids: CASSEIGRGNRGAVF. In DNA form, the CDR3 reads TGTGCCAGCAGTGAAATCGGCAGGGGAAACCGGGGAGCTGTTTTT.

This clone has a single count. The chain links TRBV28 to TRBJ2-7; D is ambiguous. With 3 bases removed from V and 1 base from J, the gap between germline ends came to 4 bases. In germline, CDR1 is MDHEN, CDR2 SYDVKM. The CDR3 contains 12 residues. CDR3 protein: CASSFGSYEQYF. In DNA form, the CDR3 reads TGTGCCAGCAGTTTCGGGTCCTACGAGCAGTACTTC.

The CDR3 sequence: CAVSGPYGEQFF. The CDR3 nucleotides read TGTGCCGTCTCTGGCCCTTACGGGGAGCAGTTCTTC. The rearrangement uses TRBV30 and TRBJ2-1, with D uncertain. Germline CDR1 GTSNPN, CDR2 SVGIG (reference sequence). With 8 bases removed from V and 10 bases from J, the gap between germline ends came to 18 bases. The CDR3 consists of 12 residues.

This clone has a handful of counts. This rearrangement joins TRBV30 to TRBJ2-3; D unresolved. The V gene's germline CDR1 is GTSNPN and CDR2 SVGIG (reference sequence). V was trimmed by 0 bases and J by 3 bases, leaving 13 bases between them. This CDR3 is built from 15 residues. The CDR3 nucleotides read TGTGCCTGGAGTGTCAGTTCGGCTAGAACAGATACGCAGTATTTT. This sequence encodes CAWSVSSARTDTQYF.

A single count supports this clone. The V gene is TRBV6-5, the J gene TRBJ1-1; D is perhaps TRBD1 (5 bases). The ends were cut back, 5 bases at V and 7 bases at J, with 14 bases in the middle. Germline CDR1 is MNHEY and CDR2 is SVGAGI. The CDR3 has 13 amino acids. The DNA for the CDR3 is TGTGCCAGCAGTGAAGGCAGGGTCAGTGAAGCTTTCTTT. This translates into CASSEGRVSEAFF.

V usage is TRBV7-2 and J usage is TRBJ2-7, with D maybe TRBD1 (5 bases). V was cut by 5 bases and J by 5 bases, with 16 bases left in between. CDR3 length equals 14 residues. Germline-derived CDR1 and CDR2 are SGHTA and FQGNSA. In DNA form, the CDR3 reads TGTGCCAGCAGCCTAGGGGCTTGGGGCAACGAGCAGTACTTC. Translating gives CASSLGAWGNEQYF.